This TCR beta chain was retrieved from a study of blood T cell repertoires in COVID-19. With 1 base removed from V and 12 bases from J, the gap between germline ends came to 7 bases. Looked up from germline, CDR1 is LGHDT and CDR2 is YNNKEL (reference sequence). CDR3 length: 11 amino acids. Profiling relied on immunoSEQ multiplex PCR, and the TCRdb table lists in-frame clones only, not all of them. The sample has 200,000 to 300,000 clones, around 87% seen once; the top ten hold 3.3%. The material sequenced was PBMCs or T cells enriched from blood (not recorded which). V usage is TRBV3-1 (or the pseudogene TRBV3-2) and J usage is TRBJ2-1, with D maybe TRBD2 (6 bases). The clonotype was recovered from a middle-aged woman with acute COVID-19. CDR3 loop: CASSQGRGQFF. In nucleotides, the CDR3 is TGTGCCAGCAGCCAAGGGAGGGGGCAGTTCTTC.